These 26 T cell receptor beta chains were sequenced from one sample in a study of T cell responses to AZD1222 COVID-19 vaccine. Sequenced by immunoSEQ multiplex PCR; TCRdb stores in-frame clones only, minus some. The repertoire holds approximately 94,000 clones, with 87% as singletons. The material sequenced was peripheral blood, taken on day 0 of AZD1222 vaccination. Every receptor here comes from an adult in good health.

V is TRBV6-4 and J is TRBJ1-1; D not certain. The CDR3 contains 13 residues. The ends were cut back, 6 bases at V and 1 base at J, with 9 bases in the middle. Per the germline V gene, CDR1 is MRHNA and CDR2 is SNTAGT. The DNA of the CDR3 is TGTGCCAGCAGCCGGCAGGAGAACACTGAAGCTTTCTTT. This sequence encodes CASSRQENTEAFF.

The gene calls are TRBV5-1 and TRBJ1-1, with unresolved D. CDR1 is SGHRS, CDR2 YFSETQ, per germline. The CDR3 loop spans 12 amino acids. Trimming pared 0 bases from V and 4 bases from J, leaving 4 bases between. The CDR3 spells CASSLGLTEAFF. In DNA form, the CDR3 reads TGCGCCAGCAGCTTGGGCCTCACTGAAGCTTTCTTT.

With respect to this clone: Within the sample, other DNA sequences also encode this same CDR3. This chain links TRBV6-6 with TRBJ2-7, with no clear D. Deletions cut 2 bases from V and 3 bases from J, with 8 bases between. CDR3 length: 13 residues. Per germline, CDR1 MNHNY and CDR2 SVGAGI (reference sequence). CDR3 bases: TGTGCCAGCAGTTACGGGCCCGACTACGAGCAGTACTTC. This encodes CASSYGPDYEQYF.

The chain uses TRBV11-2 and TRBJ1-1; 7 nucleotides align to TRBD1. J lost 3 bases, V lost 1 base, and 5 bases had no gene match. The CDR3 runs 15 residues. Germline V gives CDR1 SGHAT, CDR2 FQNNGV. CDR3 region: CASSLVGRGYTEAFF. The CDR3 DNA follows: TGTGCCAGCAGCTTAGTAGGCAGGGGGTACACTGAAGCTTTCTTT.

This chain links TRBV25-1 with TRBJ2-2; D perhaps matches TRBD1 (6 bases). In germline, CDR1 is MGHDK, CDR2 SYGVNS. This CDR3 region has 15 residues. V gave up 5 bases and J gave up 2 bases, with 12 bases separating them. For the CDR3, the DNA is TGTGCCAGCAGTCGTGGACAGCTTAACACCGGGGAGCTGTTTTTT. Its translation is CASSRGQLNTGELFF. The whole variable domain, remainder taken from reference TRBV25-1 and TRBJ2-2, is EADIYQTPRYLVIGTGKKITLECSQTMGHDKMYWYQQDPGMELHLIHYSYGVNSTEKGDLSSESTVSRIRTEHFPLTLESARPSHTSQYLCASSRGQLNTGELFFGEGSRLTVL.

The rearrangement links TRBV6-5 to TRBJ2-5, with D perhaps matching TRBD1 (5 bases). The CDR3 loop spans 14 amino acids. V was cut by 4 bases and J by 0 bases, with 9 bases left in between. The germline gives CDR1 MNHEY, CDR2 SVGAGI. The CDR3, as DNA: TGTGCCAGCAGTTCGAGCAGGGACCAAGAGACCCAGTACTTC. It encodes CASSSSRDQETQYF.

Details on this clone: An end of the junction differs from the germline gene, which may be a read error. The V gene is TRBV28, the J gene TRBJ2-7; 7 positions agree with TRBD2. This CDR3 has 12 amino acids. The germline CDR1 and CDR2 sequences are MDHEN and SYDVKM. The DNA for the CDR3 is TGTGCCAGCTGTTTAGCGGGCTACGAGCAGTACTTC. As protein: CASCLAGYEQYF.

The chain employs TRBV7-3 and TRBJ2-5; 10 nucleotides line up with TRBD2. CDR1 SGHTA and CDR2 FQGTGA come from the germline V gene. Losses at the gene ends were 0 bases for V and 5 bases for J; bases not matched to a gene: 6. The CDR3 totals 16 residues. CDR3 nucleotide sequence: TGTGCCAGCAGCTTAACGGCTAGCGGGGGTTATGAGACCCAGTACTTC. This encodes CASSLTASGGYETQYF.

This clone is a singleton in its sample. The genes are TRBV7-9 and TRBJ2-7; no clear D. Trimming pared 4 bases from V and 0 bases from J, leaving 13 bases between. The CDR3 is made up of 15 amino acids. Germline V gene lookup returns CDR1 SEHNR and CDR2 FQNEAQ (reference sequence). The CDR3: CASSSRQASSYEQYF. CDR3 coding DNA: TGTGCCAGCAGCTCCCGTCAGGCTAGCTCCTACGAGCAGTACTTC. Combining the CDR3 with reference TRBV7-9 and TRBJ2-7 gives the whole variable domain DTGVSQNPRHKITKRGQNVTFRCDPISEHNRLYWYRQTLGQGPEFLTYFQNEAQLEKSRLLSDRFSAERPKGSFSTLEIQRTEQGDSAMYLCASSSRQASSYEQYFGPGTRLTVT.

This clone is a singleton in its sample. The chain has TRBV3-1 (or the pseudogene TRBV3-2) and TRBJ1-2; D unresolved. Trimming pared 4 bases from V and 8 bases from J, leaving 14 bases between. Germline V gives CDR1 LGHDT, CDR2 YNNKEL (reference sequence). This CDR3 spans 13 amino acids. The CDR3 loop is CASSPGGGKGYTF. The CDR3 nucleotides read TGTGCCAGCAGCCCAGGAGGCGGGAAAGGCTACACCTTC.

The chain carries TRBV10-2 and TRBJ1-5; D is unclear. CDR3 length: 13 residues. Trimming took 4 bases from V and 7 from J, leaving 11 bases between them. Germline CDR1 and CDR2: WSHSY and SAAADI. The CDR3 region is CASSAGSRQPQHF. The DNA of the CDR3 is TGCGCCAGCAGTGCTGGGTCGAGGCAGCCCCAGCATTTT.

V gene TRBV3-1 (or the pseudogene TRBV3-2) combines with J gene TRBJ1-6, with no clear D. V gave up 0 bases and J gave up 6 bases, with 12 bases separating them. From germline, CDR1 is LGHDT and CDR2 YNNKEL (reference sequence). The CDR3 totals 16 residues. CDR3 protein: CASSQDHGRRNSPLHF. The CDR3 DNA sequence: TGTGCCAGCAGCCAAGATCACGGGAGGCGTAATTCACCCCTCCACTTT.

CDR3 DNA: TGTGCCAGCTCACCTTGGGAGGGGAACTCTAACTATGGCTACACCTTC. This sequence encodes CASSPWEGNSNYGYTF. The rearrangement uses TRBV18 and TRBJ1-2; tentatively, D is TRBD1 (5 bases). CDR1 and CDR2 (germline): KGHSH, LQKENI. The CDR3 extends over 16 amino acids. Trimming pared 3 bases from V and 0 bases from J, leaving 14 bases between.

The V and J genes are TRBV6-5 and TRBJ2-7, with TRBD2 identical over 10 bases. Looked up from germline, CDR1 is MNHEY and CDR2 is SVGAGI. Trimming took 6 bases from V and 4 from J; bases not matched to a gene: 6. The CDR3 is made up of 14 amino acids. In DNA, the CDR3 is TGTGCCAGCAGGCCGACTAGCGGGTCTTACGAGCAGTACTTC. Protein sequence: CASRPTSGSYEQYF.

CDR3 protein: CASSLDWPNTEAFF. Written as DNA, the CDR3 is TGTGCCAGCAGCTTGGATTGGCCGAACACTGAAGCTTTCTTT. This chain connects TRBV5-5 to TRBJ1-1; no clear D gene. CDR1 is SGHKS, CDR2 YYEKEE, per germline (reference sequence). V lost 0 bases and J 1 base, leaving 7 bases between the germline ends. The CDR3 is made up of 14 amino acids.

This chain uses TRBV4-1 with TRBJ1-5; D may be TRBD1 (6 bases). Trimming cost V 0 bases and J 5 bases, with 11 bases left between them. CDR1 MGHRA and CDR2 YSYEKL come from the germline V gene. This CDR3 is built from 15 residues. The CDR3 region is CASSQEDSFDQPQHF. The CDR3 DNA sequence: TGCGCCAGCAGCCAAGAGGACAGTTTCGATCAGCCCCAGCATTTT.

The J gene is TRBJ2-5, the V gene TRBV5-1; D is unresolved. Trimming shortened V by 4 bases and J by 2 bases, and 18 bases separated the two germline ends. CDR1 and CDR2 (germline): SGHRS, YFSETQ. The CDR3 extends over 16 amino acids. As DNA, the CDR3 is TGCGCCAGCAGCCGTGCAGAAGGAGATGGGCAAGAGACCCAGTACTTC. Its protein product is CASSRAEGDGQETQYF.

This clone was seen more than once but under ten times. The J gene is TRBJ2-2, the V gene TRBV10-1; the D is unclear. The length of the CDR3 is 12 residues. The germline V gene encodes CDR1 WNHNN and CDR2 SYGVQD (reference sequence). Trimming shortened V by 3 bases and J by 4 bases, and 3 bases separated the two germline ends. The CDR3 DNA is TGCGCCAGCAGTGAAACCACCGGGGAGCTGTTTTTT. It yields the protein CASSETTGELFF.

The J gene is TRBJ2-3, the V gene TRBV7-2, with D possibly being TRBD2 (5 bases). Germline V lookup: CDR1 SGHTA, CDR2 FQGNSA. Trimming stripped 3 bases from V and 6 bases from J, with 13 bases between. The CDR3 runs 14 residues. CDR3 nucleotides: TGTGCCAGCAGCTTGCGAGGGAGAGGTGATACGCAGTATTTT. Its protein is CASSLRGRGDTQYF. Supplemented by reference TRBV7-2 and TRBJ2-3, the full variable domain reads GAGVSQSPSNKVTEKGKDVELRCDPISGHTALYWYRQSLGQGLEFLIYFQGNSAPDKSGLPSDRFSAERTGGSVSTLTIQRTQQEDSAVYLCASSLRGRGDTQYFGPGTRLTVL.

The chain recombines TRBV7-9 with TRBJ1-6; D unresolved. Per the germline V gene, CDR1 is SEHNR and CDR2 is FQNEAQ (reference sequence). V was shortened by 1 base and J by 9 bases, with 19 bases between the two germline ends. The CDR3 is 17 residues long. In nucleotides, the CDR3 is TGTGCCAGCAGCTTAGACAAGTCCTCCGGGAACACTTCACCCCTCCACTTT. It yields the protein CASSLDKSSGNTSPLHF.

V gene TRBV6-2 or TRBV6-3 combines with J gene TRBJ2-2; 9 bases agree with TRBD1. The V segment lost 5 bases and the J segment 6 bases; nucleotides outside the gene matches: 4. Germline V gene lookup returns CDR1 MNHEY and CDR2 SVGEGT. The length of the CDR3 is 14 residues. CDR3 bases: TGTGCCAGCAGTCAGGGGACAGGGCCCGGGGAGCTGTTTTTT. Encoded protein: CASSQGTGPGELFF.

The genes are TRBV13 and TRBJ2-5; no definite D call. This CDR3 region has 11 residues. Germline loops: CDR1 PRHDT, CDR2 FYEKMQ (reference sequence). Trimming shortened V by 5 bases and J by 5 bases, and 6 bases separated the two germline ends. The CDR3 DNA follows: TGTGCCAGCAGCGCCCTTGAGACCCAGTACTTC. As protein: CASSALETQYF. Full variable domain (outside the CDR3, taken from reference TRBV13 and TRBJ2-5): AAGVIQSPRHLIKEKRETATLKCYPIPRHDTVYWYQQGPGQDPQFLISFYEKMQSDKGSIPDRFSAQQFSDYHSELNMSSLELGDSALYFCASSALETQYFGPGTRLLVL.

The rearrangement links TRBV2 to TRBJ1-4, with 8 bases that match TRBD1. Germline CDR1 reads SNHLY; CDR2 reads FYNNEI. This CDR3 contains 14 residues. Trimming took 2 bases from V and 9 from J; bases not matched to a gene: 5. The DNA of the CDR3 is TGTGCCAGCAGTGAACAGGGGGCCGGTCAAAAACTGTTTTTT. Amino acid sequence: CASSEQGAGQKLFF.

The chain combines TRBV10-2 with TRBJ2-5; 8 bases align to TRBD2. The CDR3 runs to 15 residues. CDR1 is WSHSY, CDR2 SAAADI, per germline. The junction had 13 bases not matched to a gene; V was cut back by 9 bases and J by 4 bases. CDR3 coding DNA: TGCGCCAGTGCGGGGGGAGGGGCGGTCGGAGAGACCCAGTACTTC. This sequence encodes CASAGGGAVGETQYF.

The chain couples TRBV19 to TRBJ1-2; no reliable D call. CDR3 length: 13 residues. V dropped 7 bases and J dropped 3 bases, with 12 bases sitting between them. Germline-derived CDR1 and CDR2 are LNHDA and SQIVND (reference sequence). For the CDR3, the DNA is TGTGCCAGTAAATTTAACAGTGACTATGGCTACACCTTC. It translates to CASKFNSDYGYTF.

In this sample, this clone turned up a few times. The DNA for the CDR3 is TGTGCCATCGGGCACCCGCGCACAGATACGCAGTATTTT. The encoded protein is CAIGHPRTDTQYF. V gene TRBV10-3 combines with J gene TRBJ2-3; D is ambiguous. V was trimmed by 8 bases and J by 1 base, leaving 10 bases between them. Germline V CDR1 and CDR2: ENHRY, SYGVKD. The CDR3 has 13 amino acids.